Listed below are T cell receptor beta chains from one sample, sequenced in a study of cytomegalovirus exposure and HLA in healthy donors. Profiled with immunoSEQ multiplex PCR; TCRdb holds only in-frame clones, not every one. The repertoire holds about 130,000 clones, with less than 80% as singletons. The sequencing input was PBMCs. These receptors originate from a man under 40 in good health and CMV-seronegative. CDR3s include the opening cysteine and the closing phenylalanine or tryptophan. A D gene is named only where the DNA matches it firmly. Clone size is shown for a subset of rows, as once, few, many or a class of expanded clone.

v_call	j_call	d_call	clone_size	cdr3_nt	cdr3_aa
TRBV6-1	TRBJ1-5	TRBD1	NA	TGTGCCAGCAGGGGACAGGGGGTTCAGCCCCAGCATTTT	CASRGQGVQPQHF
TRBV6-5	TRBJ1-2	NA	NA	TGTGCCAGCGGTACAGTCCACTATGGCTACACCTTC	CASGTVHYGYTF
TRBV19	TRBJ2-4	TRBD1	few	TGTGCCAGTATGGACAGGGAAGCCAAAAACATTCAGTACTTC	CASMDREAKNIQYF
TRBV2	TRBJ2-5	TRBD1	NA	TGTGCCAGCAGTAGGGACAGAGGGCGAGAGACCCAGTACTTC	CASSRDRGRETQYF
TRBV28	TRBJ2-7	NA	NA	TGTGCCAGCAGTTTATACGACAGACACTACGAGCAGTACTTC	CASSLYDRHYEQYF
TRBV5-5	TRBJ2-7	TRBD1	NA	TGTGCCAGCAGACCTCCGGACAGGATCTACGAGCAGTACTTC	CASRPPDRIYEQYF
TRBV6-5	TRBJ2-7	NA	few	TGTGCCAGCAGACCCGGGGGGCAGCGGTACGAGCAGTACTTC	CASRPGGQRYEQYF
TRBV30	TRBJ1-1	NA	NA	TGTGCCTGGCAGCGGAACACTGAAGCTTTCTTT	CAWQRNTEAFF
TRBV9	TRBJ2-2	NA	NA	TGTGCCAGCAGCGTACTAGGGGAAGGGGAGCTGTTTTTT	CASSVLGEGELFF
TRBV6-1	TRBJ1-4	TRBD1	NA	TGTGCCAGCAGCGCGGACAGGGTTTGGGAAAAACTGTTTTTT	CASSADRVWEKLFF
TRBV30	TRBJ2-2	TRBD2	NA	TGTGCCTGGAGTGTATCCTGGACTAGCGGGCGCACCGGGGAGCTGTTTTTT	CAWSVSWTSGRTGELFF
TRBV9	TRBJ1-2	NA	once	TGTGCCAGCAGCGTAAGGGGGAACTATGGCTACGCCTTC	CASSVRGNYGYAF
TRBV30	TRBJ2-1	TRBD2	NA	TGTGCCTGGAAACTAGCGGGGGCTAGCTCCTACAATGAGCAGTTCTTC	CAWKLAGASSYNEQFF
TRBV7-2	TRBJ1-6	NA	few	TGTGCCAGCAGCTTAGCAGCAGGGGCCCTATCACCCCTCCACTTT	CASSLAAGALSPLHF
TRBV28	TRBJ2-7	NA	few	TGTGCCAGCAGTAATAAACCGGGACACTCCTTCTACTACGAGCAGTACTTC	CASSNKPGHSFYYEQYF
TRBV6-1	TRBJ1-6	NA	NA	TGTGCCAGCAGTGGGGCAGAAGTTGAAAATTCACCCCTCCACTTT	CASSGAEVENSPLHF
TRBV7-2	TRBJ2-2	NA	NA	TGTGCCAGCAGCTTACAGGTTACCGGGGAGCTGTTTTTT	CASSLQVTGELFF
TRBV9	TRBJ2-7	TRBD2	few	TGTGCCAGCAGCGCGCGGACTAGCTCCTACGAGCAGTACTTC	CASSARTSSYEQYF
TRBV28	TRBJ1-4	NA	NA	TGTGCCAGCACGGCAGGAACTAATGAAAAACTGTTTTTT	CASTAGTNEKLFF
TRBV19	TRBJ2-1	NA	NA	TGTGCCAGTAGGCCCGATAATGTGGTGGGAGGCTATGAGCAGTTCTTC	CASRPDNVVGGYEQFF
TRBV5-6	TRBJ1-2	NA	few	TGTGCCAGCAGCTTAGCCGGGTATTACTACACCTTC	CASSLAGYYYTF
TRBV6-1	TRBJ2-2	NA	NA	TGTGCCAGCAGTCCCGGTCGAGGGAGCGGGGAGCTGTTTTTT	CASSPGRGSGELFF
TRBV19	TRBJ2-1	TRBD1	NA	TGTGCCAGTAGTATAGATCTCCCCACAGGGGTTTACAATGAGCAGTTCTTC	CASSIDLPTGVYNEQFF
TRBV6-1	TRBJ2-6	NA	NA	TGTGCCAGCAACGCGGTCTCTGGGGCCAACGTCCTGACTTTC	CASNAVSGANVLTF
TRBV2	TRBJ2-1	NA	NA	TGTGCCAGCAACGGGGTACGCTCCTACAATGAGCAGTTCTTC	CASNGVRSYNEQFF
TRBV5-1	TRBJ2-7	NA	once	TGCGCCAGCAGCCCCGGGATAAATCCCTACGAGCAGTACTTC	CASSPGINPYEQYF
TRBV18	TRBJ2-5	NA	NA	TGTGCCAGCAGACAGTTACTCCAAGAGACCCAGTACTTC	CASRQLLQETQYF
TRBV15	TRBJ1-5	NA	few	TGTGCCACCAGCAGAGACAGGGGCAATCAGCCCCAGCATTTT	CATSRDRGNQPQHF
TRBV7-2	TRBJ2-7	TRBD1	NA	TGTGCCAGCAGCCGACAGGGCTACGAGCAGTACTTC	CASSRQGYEQYF
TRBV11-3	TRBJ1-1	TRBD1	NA	TGTGCCAGCAGCTTGACAGGGCACACTGAAGCTTTCTTT	CASSLTGHTEAFF
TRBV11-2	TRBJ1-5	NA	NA	TGTGCCAGCAGCGCCGGACAGCACGATCAGCCCCAGCATTTT	CASSAGQHDQPQHF
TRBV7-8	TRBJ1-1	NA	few	TGTGCCAGCAGCCCCCTTCGGGGGTTCACTGAAGCTTTCTTT	CASSPLRGFTEAFF
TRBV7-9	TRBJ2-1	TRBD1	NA	TGTGCCAGCAGCTCCCGGACAGGGGGCGGGAATGAGCAGTTCTTC	CASSSRTGGGNEQFF
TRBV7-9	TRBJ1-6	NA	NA	TGTGCCAGCAGCGCACCGGGACAAGGAAATTCACCCCTCCACTTT	CASSAPGQGNSPLHF
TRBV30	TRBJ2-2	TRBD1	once	TGTGCCAGTCCGGGACAGGACTACACCGGGGAGCTGTTTTTT	CASPGQDYTGELFF
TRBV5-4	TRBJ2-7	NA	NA	TGTGCCAGCAGCCGAGACTCCGACTACGAGCAGTACTTC	CASSRDSDYEQYF
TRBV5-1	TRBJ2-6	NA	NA	TGCGCCAGCAGCCTCCAGGGTAACGGGGCCAACGTCCTGACTTTC	CASSLQGNGANVLTF
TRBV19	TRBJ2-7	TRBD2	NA	TGTGCCAGTAGTATCGGGAGGGGGAGCACCTACGAGCAGTACTTC	CASSIGRGSTYEQYF
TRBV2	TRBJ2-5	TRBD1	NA	TGTGCCAGCAGAAGGACAGGGCCGGAGACCCAGTACTTC	CASRRTGPETQYF
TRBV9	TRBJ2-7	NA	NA	TGTGCCAGCAGCGTAGACGCGGGACAGTTCTACGAGCAGTACTTC	CASSVDAGQFYEQYF
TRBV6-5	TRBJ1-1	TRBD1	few	TGTGCCAGCATTCGGAGGGGGCCTGGCACTGAAGCTTTCTTT	CASIRRGPGTEAFF
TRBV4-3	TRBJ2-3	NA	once	TGCGCCAGCAGCCAAGAGATTCAGGGAGGTACGCAGTATTTT	CASSQEIQGGTQYF
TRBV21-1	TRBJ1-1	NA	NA	TGTGCCAGCAGGCGGGGGCCGGTTACTGAAGCTTTCTTT	CASRRGPVTEAFF
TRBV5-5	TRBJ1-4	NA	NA	TGTGCCAGCAGCTTCCCGGGGGGTGCCGGAAAACTGTTTTTT	CASSFPGGAGKLFF
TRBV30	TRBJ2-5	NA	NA	TGTGCCTGGGTGTCACAGCAGCCAAAAGAAGAGACCCAGTACTTC	CAWVSQQPKEETQYF
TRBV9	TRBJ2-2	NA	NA	TGTGCCAGCAGCGTAGTCGGGGGTTCCACCGGGGAGCTGTTTTTT	CASSVVGGSTGELFF
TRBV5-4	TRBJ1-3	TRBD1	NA	TGTGCCAGCAGCTTTGACAGGGGGCCTGGAAACACCATATATTTT	CASSFDRGPGNTIYF
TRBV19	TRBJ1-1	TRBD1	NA	TGTGCCAGTAGTATAAGACCAGGGGGCGGATCTGAAGCTTTCTTT	CASSIRPGGGSEAFF
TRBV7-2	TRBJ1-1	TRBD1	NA	TGTGCCAGCAGCCCTGGGACAGCGAACACTGAAGCTTTCTTT	CASSPGTANTEAFF
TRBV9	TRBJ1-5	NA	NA	TGTGCCAGCAGCGTAGAGGGGCTGGACCAGCCCCAGCATTTT	CASSVEGLDQPQHF
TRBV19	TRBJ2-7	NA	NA	TGTGCCAGTAAAGGGCAGGGAATCTCCTACGAGCAGTACTTC	CASKGQGISYEQYF